Listed here is a single T cell receptor (beta chain). The table came from immunoSEQ multiplex PCR; TCRdb's copy has only in-frame clones and leaves some out. The sample includes about 97,000 clones, about 95% of them seen just once. The data derive from a study of technical replicates of blood from several donors. Trimming cost V 2 bases and J 1 base; bases outside gene matches: 2. This CDR3 region has 17 residues. Looked up from germline, CDR1 is SGHTA and CDR2 is FQGNSA. This receptor was identified in a human donor in good health. Specimen: T cells isolated from PBMCs. The chain carries TRBV7-2 and TRBJ2-1; 13 bases fit TRBD2. The CDR3 reads CASSLPLAGGSYNEQFF. For the CDR3, the DNA is TGTGCCAGCAGCTTACCACTAGCGGGAGGGTCCTACAATGAGCAGTTCTTC.